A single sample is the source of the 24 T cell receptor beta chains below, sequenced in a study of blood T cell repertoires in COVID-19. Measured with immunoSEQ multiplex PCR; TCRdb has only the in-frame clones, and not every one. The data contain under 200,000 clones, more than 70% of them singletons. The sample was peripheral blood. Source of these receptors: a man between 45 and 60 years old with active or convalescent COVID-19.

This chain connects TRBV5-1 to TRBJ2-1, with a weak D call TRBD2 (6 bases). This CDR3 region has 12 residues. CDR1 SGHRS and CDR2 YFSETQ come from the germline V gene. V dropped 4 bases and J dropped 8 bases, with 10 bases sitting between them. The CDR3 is CASSQPSDEQFF. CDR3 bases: TGCGCCAGCAGCCAGCCTAGCGATGAGCAGTTCTTC. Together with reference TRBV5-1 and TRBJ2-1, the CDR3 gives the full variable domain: KAGVTQTPRYLIKTRGQQVTLSCSPISGHRSVSWYQQTPGQGLQFLFEYFSETQRNKGNFPGRFSGRQFSNSRSEMNVSTLELGDSALYLCASSQPSDEQFFGPGTRLTVL.

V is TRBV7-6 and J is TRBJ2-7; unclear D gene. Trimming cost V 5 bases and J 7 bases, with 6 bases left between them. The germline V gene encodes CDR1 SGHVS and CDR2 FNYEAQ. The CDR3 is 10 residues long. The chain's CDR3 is CASSRREQYF. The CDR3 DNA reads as TGTGCCAGCAGCCGCCGGGAGCAGTACTTC.

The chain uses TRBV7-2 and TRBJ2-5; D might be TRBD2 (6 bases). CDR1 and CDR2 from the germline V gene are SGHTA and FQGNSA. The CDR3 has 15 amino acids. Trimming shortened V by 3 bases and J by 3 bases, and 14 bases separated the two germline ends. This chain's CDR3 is CASSFGAGGEETQYF. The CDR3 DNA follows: TGTGCCAGCAGCTTTGGAGCGGGCGGAGAAGAGACCCAGTACTTC.

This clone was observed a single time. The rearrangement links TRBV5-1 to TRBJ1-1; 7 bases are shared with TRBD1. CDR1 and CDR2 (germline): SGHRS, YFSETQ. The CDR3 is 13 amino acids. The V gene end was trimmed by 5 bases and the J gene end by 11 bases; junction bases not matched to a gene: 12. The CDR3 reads CASRETGSGLAFF. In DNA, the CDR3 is TGCGCCAGCAGGGAGACAGGGAGCGGTTTGGCTTTCTTT.

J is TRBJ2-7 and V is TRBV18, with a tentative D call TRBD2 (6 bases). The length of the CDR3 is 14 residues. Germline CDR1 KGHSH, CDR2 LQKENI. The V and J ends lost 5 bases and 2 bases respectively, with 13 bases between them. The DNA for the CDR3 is TGTGCCAGCTCAAATAGCGGACGGACCTACGAGCAGTACTTC. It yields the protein CASSNSGRTYEQYF. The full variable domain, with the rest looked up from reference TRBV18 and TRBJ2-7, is NAGVMQNPRHLVRRRGQEARLRCSPMKGHSHVYWYRQLPEEGLKFMVYLQKENIIDESGMPKERFSAEFPKEGPSILRIQQVVRGDSAAYFCASSNSGRTYEQYFGPGTRLTVT.

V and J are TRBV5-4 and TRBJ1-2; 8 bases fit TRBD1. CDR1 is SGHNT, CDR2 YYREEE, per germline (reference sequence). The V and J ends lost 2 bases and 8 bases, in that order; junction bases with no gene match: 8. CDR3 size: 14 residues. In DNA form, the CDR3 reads TGTGCCAGCAGCTTCTACGACAGGGGAAACGGCTACACCTTC. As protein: CASSFYDRGNGYTF.

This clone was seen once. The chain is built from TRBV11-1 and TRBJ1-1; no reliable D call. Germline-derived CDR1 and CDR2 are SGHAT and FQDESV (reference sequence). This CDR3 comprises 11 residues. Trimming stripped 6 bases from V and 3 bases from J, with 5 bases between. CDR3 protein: CASSRDTEAFF. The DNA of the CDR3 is TGTGCCAGCAGTCGGGACACTGAAGCTTTCTTT.

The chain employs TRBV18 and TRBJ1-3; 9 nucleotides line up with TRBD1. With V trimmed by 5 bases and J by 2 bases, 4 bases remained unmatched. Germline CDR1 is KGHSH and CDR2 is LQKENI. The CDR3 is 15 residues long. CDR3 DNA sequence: TGTGCCAGCTCATCAGGGACAGGGCCTGGAAACACCATATATTTT. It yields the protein CASSSGTGPGNTIYF.

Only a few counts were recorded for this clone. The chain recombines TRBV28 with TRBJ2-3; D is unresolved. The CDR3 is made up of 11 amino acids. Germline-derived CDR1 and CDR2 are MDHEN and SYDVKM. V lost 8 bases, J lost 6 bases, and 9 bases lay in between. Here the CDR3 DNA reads TGTGCCAGCGAACTTGTGGATACGCAGTATTTT. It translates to CASELVDTQYF.

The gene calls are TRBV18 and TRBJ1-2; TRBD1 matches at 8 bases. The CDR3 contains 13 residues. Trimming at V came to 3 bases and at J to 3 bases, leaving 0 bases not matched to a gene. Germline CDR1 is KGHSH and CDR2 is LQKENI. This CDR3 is CASSPTGDYGYTF. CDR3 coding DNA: TGTGCCAGCTCACCGACAGGGGACTATGGCTACACCTTC.

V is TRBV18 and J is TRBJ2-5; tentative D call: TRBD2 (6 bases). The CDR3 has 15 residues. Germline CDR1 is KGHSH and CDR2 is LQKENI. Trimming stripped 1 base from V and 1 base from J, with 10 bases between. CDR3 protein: CASSPLADTQETQYF. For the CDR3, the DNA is TGTGCCAGCTCACCACTAGCGGATACCCAAGAGACCCAGTACTTC.

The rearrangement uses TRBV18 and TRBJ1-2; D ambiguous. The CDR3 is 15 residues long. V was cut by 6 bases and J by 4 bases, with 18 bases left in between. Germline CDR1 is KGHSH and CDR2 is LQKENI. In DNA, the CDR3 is TGTGCCAGCTCGCCCGCTGGGAGGCCCGGCTATGGCTACACCTTC. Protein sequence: CASSPAGRPGYGYTF.

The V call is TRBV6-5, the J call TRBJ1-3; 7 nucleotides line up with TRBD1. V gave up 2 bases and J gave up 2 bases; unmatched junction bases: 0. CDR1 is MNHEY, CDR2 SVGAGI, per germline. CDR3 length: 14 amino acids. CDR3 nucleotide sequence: TGTGCCAGCAGTTACAGGGGGCCTGGAAACACCATATATTTT. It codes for CASSYRGPGNTIYF.

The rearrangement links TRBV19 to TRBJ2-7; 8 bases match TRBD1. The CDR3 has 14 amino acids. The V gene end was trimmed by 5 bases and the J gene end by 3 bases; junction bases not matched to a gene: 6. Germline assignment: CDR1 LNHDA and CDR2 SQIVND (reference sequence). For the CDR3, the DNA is TGTGCCAGTAGTTCAGGGACAGGTCGCTACGAGCAGTACTTC. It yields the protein CASSSGTGRYEQYF.

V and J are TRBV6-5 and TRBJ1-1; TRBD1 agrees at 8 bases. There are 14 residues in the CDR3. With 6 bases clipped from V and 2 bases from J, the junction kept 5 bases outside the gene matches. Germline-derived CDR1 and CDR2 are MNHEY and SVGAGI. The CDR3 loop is CASSRDRTNTEAFF. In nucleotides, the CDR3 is TGTGCCAGCAGCCGGGACAGGACTAACACTGAAGCTTTCTTT.

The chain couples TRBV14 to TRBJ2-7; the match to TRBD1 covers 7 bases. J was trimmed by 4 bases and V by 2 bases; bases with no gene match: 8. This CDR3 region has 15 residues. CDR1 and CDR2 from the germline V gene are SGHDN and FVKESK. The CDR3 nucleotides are TGTGCCAGCAGCCAAAGACAGGGTCGCCCTTACGAGCAGTACTTC. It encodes CASSQRQGRPYEQYF.

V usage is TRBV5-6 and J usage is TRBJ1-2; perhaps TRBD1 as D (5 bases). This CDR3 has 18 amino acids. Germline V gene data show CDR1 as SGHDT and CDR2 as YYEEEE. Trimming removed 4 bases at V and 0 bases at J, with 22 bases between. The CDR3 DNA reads TGTGCCAGCAGCCACCAGGGCCAGCACTTCGACTCTAACTATGGCTACACCTTC. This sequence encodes CASSHQGQHFDSNYGYTF.

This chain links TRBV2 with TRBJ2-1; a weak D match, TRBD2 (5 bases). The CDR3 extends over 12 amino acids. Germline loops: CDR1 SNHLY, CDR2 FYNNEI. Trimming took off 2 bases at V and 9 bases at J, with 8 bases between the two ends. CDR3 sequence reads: CASSEPAVEQFF. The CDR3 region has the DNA TGTGCCAGCAGTGAACCAGCGGTTGAGCAGTTCTTC.

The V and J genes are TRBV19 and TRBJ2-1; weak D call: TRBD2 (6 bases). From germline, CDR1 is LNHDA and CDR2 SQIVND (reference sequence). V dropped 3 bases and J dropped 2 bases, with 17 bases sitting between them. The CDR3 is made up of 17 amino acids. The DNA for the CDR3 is TGTGCCAGTAGTATTGCAAGTAGCGGCAACGCCTACAATGAGCAGTTCTTC. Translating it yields CASSIASSGNAYNEQFF.

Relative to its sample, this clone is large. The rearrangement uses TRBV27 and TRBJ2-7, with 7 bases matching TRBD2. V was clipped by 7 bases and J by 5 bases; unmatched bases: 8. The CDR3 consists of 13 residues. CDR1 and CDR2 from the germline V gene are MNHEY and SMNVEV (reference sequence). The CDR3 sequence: CASKLPGGNEQYF. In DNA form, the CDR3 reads TGTGCCAGCAAGCTCCCCGGGGGGAACGAGCAGTACTTC.

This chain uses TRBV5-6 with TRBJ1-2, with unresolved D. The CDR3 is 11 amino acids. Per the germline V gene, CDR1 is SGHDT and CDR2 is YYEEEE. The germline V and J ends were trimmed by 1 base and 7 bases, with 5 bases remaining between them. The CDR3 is CASSLSFGYTF. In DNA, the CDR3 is TGTGCCAGCAGCTTGTCGTTTGGCTACACCTTC. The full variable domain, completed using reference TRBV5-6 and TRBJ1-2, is DAGVTQSPTHLIKTRGQQVTLRCSPKSGHDTVSWYQQALGQGPQFIFQYYEEEERQRGNFPDRFSGHQFPNYSSELNVNALLLGDSALYLCASSLSFGYTFGSGTRLTVV.

CDR3 protein: CASSDWDVSGYEQYF. In DNA form, the CDR3 reads TGCGCCAGCAGCGATTGGGATGTTAGCGGATACGAGCAGTACTTC. The V gene is TRBV10-2, the J gene TRBJ2-7; D is perhaps TRBD2 (6 bases). CDR1 and CDR2 from the germline V gene are WSHSY and SAAADI. CDR3 length equals 15 residues. Between the trimmed V and J ends, which lost 6 bases and 4 bases, there was a span of 19 bases.

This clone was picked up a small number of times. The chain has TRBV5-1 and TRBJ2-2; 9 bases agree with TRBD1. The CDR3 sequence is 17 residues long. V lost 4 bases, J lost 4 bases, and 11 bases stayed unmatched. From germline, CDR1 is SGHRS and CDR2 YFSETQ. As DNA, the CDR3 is TGCGCCAGCAGCGACAAAGCCGGGACAGGGTTCACCGGGGAGCTGTTTTTT. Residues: CASSDKAGTGFTGELFF.

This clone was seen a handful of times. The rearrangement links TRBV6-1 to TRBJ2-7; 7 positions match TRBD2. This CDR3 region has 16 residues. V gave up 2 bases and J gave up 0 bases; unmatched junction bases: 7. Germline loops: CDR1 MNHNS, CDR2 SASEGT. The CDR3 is CASSETAGAHSYEQYF. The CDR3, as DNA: TGTGCCAGCAGTGAAACGGCGGGAGCGCACTCCTACGAGCAGTACTTC.